Each of the 25 T cell receptor beta chains below was sequenced from the same sample in a study of cytomegalovirus exposure and HLA in healthy donors. This PCR relied on a set of 60 Vbeta primers and 13 Jbeta primers. The protocol was immunoSEQ multiplex PCR, while the TCRdb copy is restricted to in-frame clones and leaves out a portion. Of 200,000 to 250,000 clones in the sample, 65% to 75% are singletons; the top ten hold less than 2%. Specimen: PBMCs. Source of these receptors: a woman in her thirties in good health and CMV-seronegative.

The chain links TRBV27 to TRBJ2-7; 11 bases map to TRBD2. The germline gives CDR1 MNHEY, CDR2 SMNVEV (reference sequence). This CDR3 spans 15 amino acids. V trimming: 2 bases; J trimming: 6 bases; junction bases outside the gene matches: 6. DNA for the CDR3: TGTGCCAGCAGTTTAATACTAGCGGGAGTTGGCGAGCAGTACTTC. Translation gives CASSLILAGVGEQYF.

The genes are TRBV18 and TRBJ1-5, with 9 bases matching TRBD1. The CDR3 runs 16 residues. V dropped 5 bases and J dropped 2; count of bases not matched to a gene: 7. CDR1 is KGHSH, CDR2 LQKENI, per germline. The CDR3 DNA reads as TGTGCCAGCTCAGCGAGGACAGGGGACGGCAATCAGCCCCAGCATTTT. It codes for CASSARTGDGNQPQHF. The full variable domain, rest sourced from reference TRBV18 and TRBJ1-5, is NAGVMQNPRHLVRRRGQEARLRCSPMKGHSHVYWYRQLPEEGLKFMVYLQKENIIDESGMPKERFSAEFPKEGPSILRIQQVVRGDSAAYFCASSARTGDGNQPQHFGDGTRLSIL.

This clone appeared a few times. This chain connects TRBV15 to TRBJ1-2, with D hard to call. The V end lost 1 base, the J end lost 12 bases, and 12 bases lay between the germline ends. CDR1 and CDR2 from the germline V gene are LNHNV and YYDKDF (reference sequence). This CDR3 has 12 amino acids. This CDR3 reads CATSRASGEHTF. The CDR3 nucleotides read TGTGCCACCAGCAGAGCGTCCGGGGAACACACCTTC.

The chain employs TRBV19 and TRBJ2-7, with D hard to call. Germline CDR1 is LNHDA and CDR2 is SQIVND (reference sequence). The V end was cut by 5 bases, the J end by 5 bases, with 10 bases between. The CDR3 totals 12 residues. The CDR3 DNA reads as TGTGCCAGTAGTCCGCACAACAACGAGCAGTACTTC. This encodes CASSPHNNEQYF. Full variable domain (rest looked up from reference TRBV19 and TRBJ2-7): DGGITQSPKYLFRKEGQNVTLSCEQNLNHDAMYWYRQDPGQGLRLIYYSQIVNDFQKGDIAEGYSVSREKKESFPLTVTSAQKNPTAFYLCASSPHNNEQYFGPGTRLTVT.

The chain uses TRBV7-3 and TRBJ1-1; the D gene is possibly TRBD1 (5 bases). The germline V gene has CDR1 SGHTA and CDR2 FQGTGA. V lost 1 base and J lost 5, with 11 bases in between. The length of the CDR3 is 14 residues. The CDR3 DNA reads as TGTGCCAGCAGCTTAATGGGGGGAGGAACTGAAGCTTTCTTT. Protein: CASSLMGGGTEAFF. The entire variable domain, with the rest obtained from reference TRBV7-3 and TRBJ1-1, is as follows: GAGVSQTPSNKVTEKGKYVELRCDPISGHTALYWYRQSLGQGPEFLIYFQGTGAADDSGLPNDRFFAVRPEGSVSTLKIQRTERGDSAVYLCASSLMGGGTEAFFGQGTRLTVV.

This clone was seen only a few times. The chain joins TRBV27 to TRBJ2-6, with 9 bases that match TRBD1. The ends lost 2 bases at V and 0 bases at J; junction bases unmatched: 5. CDR1 MNHEY and CDR2 SMNVEV come from the germline V gene (reference sequence). The CDR3 is made up of 18 amino acids. The CDR3 nucleotides read TGTGCCAGCAGTTTAACAGGGGGCGCGGCCTCTGGGGCCAACGTCCTGACTTTC. This codes for CASSLTGGAASGANVLTF.

This clone was observed once. The chain uses TRBV5-1 and TRBJ2-1, with D perhaps matching TRBD1 (5 bases). The ends were cut back, 4 bases at V and 8 bases at J, with 13 bases in the middle. The CDR3 runs to 13 residues. Looked up from germline, CDR1 is SGHRS and CDR2 is YFSETQ. The CDR3: CASSPTEVDEQFF. The CDR3 DNA sequence: TGCGCCAGCAGCCCGACAGAAGTAGATGAGCAGTTCTTC.

The J gene is TRBJ1-5, the V gene TRBV30; 8 bases are shared with TRBD1. The CDR3 runs 14 residues. J gave up 2 bases and V 3 bases, and 3 bases lay outside the gene matches. Germline V CDR1 and CDR2: GTSNPN, SVGIG (reference sequence). CDR3 DNA sequence: TGTGCCTGGAGCCCGGACAGGGGCAATCAGCCCCAGCATTTT. As protein: CAWSPDRGNQPQHF.

V usage is TRBV7-8 and J usage is TRBJ1-1; 7 positions match TRBD1. In germline, CDR1 is SGHVS, CDR2 FQNEAQ. V shed 6 bases, J shed 6 bases, and the junction held 7 bases outside the gene matches. There are 13 residues in the CDR3. The chain's CDR3 is CASSPRGAAEAFF. In nucleotides, the CDR3 is TGTGCCAGCAGTCCCAGGGGGGCTGCTGAAGCTTTCTTT.

The gene calls are TRBV5-6 and TRBJ1-2; no firm D call. This CDR3 comprises 14 residues. Trimming stripped 4 bases from V and 9 bases from J, with 19 bases between. Germline V CDR1 and CDR2: SGHDT, YYEEEE. The CDR3 protein is CASSRVLDPGSYTF. The CDR3 nucleotides read TGTGCCAGCAGCCGGGTTTTGGACCCGGGGAGCTACACCTTC.

The chain uses TRBV7-9 and TRBJ1-2; tentatively, D is TRBD1 (5 bases). The CDR3 has 14 amino acids. CDR1 is SEHNR, CDR2 FQNEAQ, per germline (reference sequence). The ends were cut back, 7 bases at V and 8 bases at J, with 20 bases in the middle. The CDR3 DNA sequence: TGTGCCAGCACCGCGGACATTAGGACGATCGGCTACACCTTC. Its protein product is CASTADIRTIGYTF.

The chain uses TRBV9 and TRBJ2-3, with 7 positions matching TRBD2. Germline V CDR1 and CDR2: SGDLS, YYNGEE. V gave up 0 bases and J gave up 1 base; unmatched junction bases: 2. The CDR3 totals 15 residues. The CDR3 DNA follows: TGTGCCAGCAGCGTAGCGGGGGGTGGCACAGATACGCAGTATTTT. Protein sequence: CASSVAGGGTDTQYF. Full variable domain (rest looked up from reference TRBV9 and TRBJ2-3): DSGVTQTPKHLITATGQRVTLRCSPRSGDLSVYWYQQSLDQGLQFLIQYYNGEERAKGNILERFSAQQFPDLHSELNLSSLELGDSALYFCASSVAGGGTDTQYFGPGTRLTVL.

Only a few counts were recorded for this clone. The chain uses TRBV4-1 and TRBJ1-3, with a tentative D call TRBD1 (6 bases). The CDR3 is 17 amino acids. The V and J ends lost 0 bases and 1 base respectively, with 13 bases between them. CDR1 is MGHRA and CDR2 is YSYEKL in the germline V gene. This CDR3 reads CASSQDLQGWSGNTIYF. In nucleotides, the CDR3 is TGCGCCAGCAGCCAAGACCTACAGGGATGGTCTGGAAACACCATATATTTT.

V gene TRBV9 combines with J gene TRBJ1-1; D is ambiguous. The V gene's germline CDR1 is SGDLS and CDR2 YYNGEE. This CDR3 comprises 15 residues. V lost 4 bases to trimming and J lost 4 bases, with 17 bases between them. The CDR3 loop is CASSLWGGEVTEAFF. The CDR3 coding sequence is TGTGCCAGCAGCCTATGGGGTGGGGAGGTCACTGAAGCTTTCTTT.

The chain has TRBV6-6 and TRBJ2-6, with a tentative D call TRBD2 (6 bases). This CDR3 comprises 16 residues. Germline values: CDR1 MNHNY, CDR2 SVGAGI (reference sequence). Deletions cut 2 bases from V and 1 base from J, with 9 bases between. The CDR3 sequence: CASSYPGTSGANVLTF. CDR3 DNA sequence: TGTGCCAGCAGTTACCCGGGGACTTCTGGGGCCAACGTCCTGACTTTC.

This chain connects TRBV18 to TRBJ2-2, with 9 bases aligning to TRBD1. The V gene's germline CDR1 is KGHSH and CDR2 LQKENI. This CDR3 comprises 13 residues. The V and J ends lost 4 bases and 7 bases, in that order; junction bases with no gene match: 1. CDR3 region: CASSRDRDGELFF. The CDR3 bases are TGTGCCAGCTCACGGGACAGGGACGGGGAGCTGTTTTTT.

In its sample, this clone was seen a few times. The chain employs TRBV7-9 and TRBJ1-1, with D perhaps TRBD1 (6 bases). Germline-derived CDR1 and CDR2 are SEHNR and FQNEAQ (reference sequence). V was shortened by 5 bases and J by 4 bases, with 20 bases between the two germline ends. This CDR3 is built from 16 residues. The DNA of the CDR3 is TGTGCCAGCAGCCTTCCTCCAGGGGCGCTCGGCACTGAAGCTTTCTTT. Its protein product is CASSLPPGALGTEAFF.

This sequence joins TRBV9 and TRBJ2-7, with 9 bases identical to TRBD2. Germline assignment: CDR1 SGDLS and CDR2 YYNGEE. The CDR3 loop spans 16 amino acids. J lost 0 bases, V lost 0 bases, and 4 bases had no gene match. CDR3 sequence reads: CASSVEAGGSSYEQYF. The CDR3 region has the DNA TGTGCCAGCAGCGTAGAGGCGGGGGGGAGCTCCTACGAGCAGTACTTC.

This clone appeared a few times. V usage is TRBV13 and J usage is TRBJ2-5; maybe TRBD2 (5 bases). The germline CDR1 and CDR2 sequences are PRHDT and FYEKMQ (reference sequence). This CDR3 has 14 residues. The V gene lost 2 bases and the J gene lost 4 bases, with 11 bases spanning the gap. CDR3 bases: TGTGCCAGCAGCTTAAGCGCTAGCACAGAGACCCAGTACTTC. Protein product: CASSLSASTETQYF.

The sample holds a few counts of this clone. The V and J genes are TRBV11-2 and TRBJ1-3; 7 positions match TRBD1. The CDR3 totals 14 residues. Germline-derived CDR1 and CDR2 are SGHAT and FQNNGV. V lost 11 bases, J lost 2 bases, and 9 bases stayed unmatched. The CDR3, as DNA: TGTGCCTCCCTTAGTACAGGGGCTGGAAACACCATATATTTT. Its protein product is CASLSTGAGNTIYF.

This clone was seen only a few times. This chain joins TRBV6-5 and TRBJ2-3, with 11 positions matching TRBD2. The CDR3 is 15 amino acids. From germline, CDR1 is MNHEY and CDR2 SVGAGI. V lost 5 bases and J lost 3; bases outside the gene matches: 4. The CDR3: CASSVTSGGTDTQYF. The CDR3, as DNA: TGTGCCAGCAGTGTAACTAGCGGGGGAACAGATACGCAGTATTTT.

V and J are TRBV20-1 and TRBJ2-3, with a possible D match to TRBD2 (6 bases). CDR1 and CDR2 from the germline V gene are DFQATT and SNEGSKA (reference sequence). The CDR3 runs 11 residues. V was clipped by 6 bases and J by 4 bases, with 8 bases between them. The CDR3 DNA is TGCAGTGCCGGGAGACCAGATACGCAGTATTTT. It is translated as CSAGRPDTQYF.

This rearrangement joins TRBV6-5 to TRBJ2-7; 9 positions match TRBD2. The CDR3 covers 13 residues. V trimming: 6 bases; J trimming: 2 bases; junction bases outside the gene matches: 2. In germline, CDR1 is MNHEY, CDR2 SVGAGI. CDR3: CASRASGTYEQYF. CDR3 coding DNA: TGTGCCAGCAGGGCTAGCGGGACCTACGAGCAGTACTTC.

J is TRBJ2-2 and V is TRBV6-6; no reliable D call. CDR1 and CDR2 from the germline V gene are MNHNY and SVGAGI (reference sequence). V dropped 0 bases and J dropped 7 bases, with 15 bases sitting between them. The CDR3 contains 16 residues. CDR3 sequence: CASSYSPGFGSGELFF. CDR3 DNA sequence: TGTGCCAGCAGTTACTCGCCCGGTTTCGGTAGCGGGGAGCTGTTTTTT.

The rearrangement joins TRBV2 to TRBJ1-4; 7 bases agree with TRBD1. Germline CDR1 is SNHLY and CDR2 is FYNNEI. The junction had 9 bases not matched to a gene; V was cut back by 10 bases and J by 7 bases. There are 13 residues in the CDR3. This CDR3 is CATVTGTGEKLFF. CDR3 nucleotides: TGTGCCACCGTGACAGGGACTGGTGAAAAACTGTTTTTT.